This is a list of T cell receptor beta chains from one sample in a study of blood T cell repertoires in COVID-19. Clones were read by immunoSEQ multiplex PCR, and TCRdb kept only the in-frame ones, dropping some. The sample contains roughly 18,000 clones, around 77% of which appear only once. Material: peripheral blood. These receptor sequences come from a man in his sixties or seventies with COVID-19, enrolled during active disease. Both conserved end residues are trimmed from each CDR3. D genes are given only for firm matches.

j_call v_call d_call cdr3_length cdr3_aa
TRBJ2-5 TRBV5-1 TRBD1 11 ASSGQGSQTQY
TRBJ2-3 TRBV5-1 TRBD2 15 ASSLAALAGGADTQY
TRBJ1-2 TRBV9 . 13 ASSVRDTHDGGYT
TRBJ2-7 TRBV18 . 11 ASSLGQNYEQY
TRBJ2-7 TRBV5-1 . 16 ASSPYLLLTDNSYEQY
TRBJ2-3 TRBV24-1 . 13 ATSDASGPPDTQY
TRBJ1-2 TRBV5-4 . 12 ASSLTGPGYGYT
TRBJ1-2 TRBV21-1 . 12 ASSQAGGFYGYT
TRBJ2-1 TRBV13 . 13 ASSLVGLAGNEQF
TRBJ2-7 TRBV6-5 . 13 ASSLQDTFVYEQY
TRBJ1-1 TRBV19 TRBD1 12 ASTLTGMNTEAF
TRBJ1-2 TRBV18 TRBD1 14 ASSPTMTGGEAGYT